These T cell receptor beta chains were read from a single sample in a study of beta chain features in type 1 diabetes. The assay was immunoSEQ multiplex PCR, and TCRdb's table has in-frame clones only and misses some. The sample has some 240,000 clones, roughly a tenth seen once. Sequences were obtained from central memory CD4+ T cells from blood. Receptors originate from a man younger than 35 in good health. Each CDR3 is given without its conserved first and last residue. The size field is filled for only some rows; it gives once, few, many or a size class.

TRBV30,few,AWSDQGRTDTQY
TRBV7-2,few,ASSPIGEQF
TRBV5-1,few,ASSLDGLNLGTGELF
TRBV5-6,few,ASSLEDRDTQY
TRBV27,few,ASSFRRDQPQH
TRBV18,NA,ASSPGQGASYEQY
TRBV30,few,AWSGGGAGEQY
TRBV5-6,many,ASSLYSAYYEQY
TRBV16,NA,ASSPNGYGYT
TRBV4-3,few,ASSQGEGRETQY
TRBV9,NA,ASSVTYTDTQY
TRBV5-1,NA,ASTYTNVQETQY
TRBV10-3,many,AISAMPSGTSDTQY
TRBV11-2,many,ASTKGGTAPGDTQY
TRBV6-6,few,ASSSPGPGSSYEQY
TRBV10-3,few,AISPLTGAYGGYT
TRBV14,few,ASSQDSGTSGRNYEQY
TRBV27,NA,ASSRDRGPGTQY
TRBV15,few,ATSWGLPNTDTQY
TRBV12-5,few,ASGFSGTSSDTQY
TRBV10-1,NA,ASSPDGRDEQF
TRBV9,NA,ASSGGRLAGYNEQF
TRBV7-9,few,ASSTLGGSLNTQY
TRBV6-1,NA,ASKKGVETEAF
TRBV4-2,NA,ASSQVVETGGEQY
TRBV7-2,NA,ASSPTSGRSTGELF
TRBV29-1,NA,SVEGQGRSREQY
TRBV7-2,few,ASSLRQDSEQF
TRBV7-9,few,ASSLRSRADEQY
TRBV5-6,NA,ASSLGQTAYGYT
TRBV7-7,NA,ASSSTPFGELF